The rows below give T cell receptor beta chains drawn from one sample of a study of shared clonotypes between healthy human individuals. Data came from immunoSEQ multiplex PCR; TCRdb stores just in-frame clones and leaves some out. The table shows about 2.4 million clones, with more than 90% occurring only once. Sequenced input: naive CD4+ T cells sorted from blood. All receptors derive from a man between 18 and 35 years old in good health. Each CDR3 is given with its conserved first and last residue. Fields, in order: clone size, J gene, D gene, V gene, CDR3 protein, CDR3 DNA. A D gene is named only where the DNA matches it firmly. The size field is filled for only some rows; it gives once, few, many or a size class.

clone size: NA; J gene: TRBJ1-6; D gene: TRBD1; V gene: TRBV30; CDR3 protein: CAWSRTGGSYNSPLHF; CDR3 DNA: TGTGCCTGGAGTAGGACAGGGGGTTCCTATAATTCACCCCTCCACTTT
clone size: NA; J gene: TRBJ2-7; D gene: NA; V gene: TRBV30; CDR3 protein: CAWSLGGGSGAYEQYF; CDR3 DNA: TGTGCCTGGAGTCTAGGGGGCGGGAGCGGCGCCTACGAGCAGTACTTC
clone size: once; J gene: TRBJ1-3; D gene: NA; V gene: TRBV6-1; CDR3 protein: CAIKDSGNTIYF; CDR3 DNA: TGTGCCATCAAGGACTCTGGAAACACCATATATTTT
clone size: NA; J gene: TRBJ2-7; D gene: TRBD2; V gene: TRBV30; CDR3 protein: CAWSGETSQYF; CDR3 DNA: TGTGCCTGGAGTGGGGAGACTAGCCAGTACTTC
clone size: NA; J gene: TRBJ1-5; D gene: NA; V gene: TRBV13; CDR3 protein: CASSSTGSNQPQHF; CDR3 DNA: TGTGCCAGCAGCTCTACAGGCTCAAATCAGCCCCAGCATTTT
clone size: NA; J gene: TRBJ2-5; D gene: TRBD1; V gene: TRBV6-5; CDR3 protein: CASWTGTEETQYF; CDR3 DNA: TGTGCCAGCTGGACCGGGACAGAAGAGACCCAGTACTTC
clone size: NA; J gene: TRBJ2-1; D gene: NA; V gene: TRBV7-2; CDR3 protein: CASSFVLQYAGEQFF; CDR3 DNA: TGTGCCAGCAGCTTCGTTTTGCAGTATGCAGGTGAGCAGTTCTTC
clone size: NA; J gene: TRBJ2-1; D gene: NA; V gene: TRBV5-6; CDR3 protein: CASSFMGPVSHEQFF; CDR3 DNA: TGTGCCAGCAGCTTCATGGGGCCGGTATCACATGAGCAGTTCTTC
clone size: NA; J gene: TRBJ1-5; D gene: NA; V gene: TRBV11-2; CDR3 protein: CASRYTGGGPQHF; CDR3 DNA: TGTGCCAGCAGGTACACGGGAGGAGGTCCCCAGCATTTT
clone size: NA; J gene: TRBJ1-2; D gene: NA; V gene: TRBV5-1; CDR3 protein: CASSWGGNSYGYTF; CDR3 DNA: TGCGCCAGCAGCTGGGGAGGAAACAGTTATGGCTACACCTTC
clone size: NA; J gene: TRBJ2-2; D gene: TRBD2; V gene: TRBV27; CDR3 protein: CASRDWTSWAGELFF; CDR3 DNA: TGTGCCAGCAGGGATTGGACTAGCTGGGCCGGGGAGCTGTTTTTT
clone size: NA; J gene: TRBJ1-2; D gene: NA; V gene: TRBV30; CDR3 protein: CAWSGGGLANYGYTF; CDR3 DNA: TGTGCCTGGAGTGGCGGCGGGCTCGCTAACTATGGCTACACCTTC
clone size: NA; J gene: TRBJ1-2; D gene: NA; V gene: TRBV10-1; CDR3 protein: CASSESRRVASMGYTF; CDR3 DNA: TGCGCCAGCAGTGAGTCGAGGCGCGTAGCTTCTATGGGCTACACCTTC
clone size: NA; J gene: TRBJ2-5; D gene: TRBD2; V gene: TRBV6-1; CDR3 protein: CASRLAGGGETQYF; CDR3 DNA: TGTGCCAGCAGACTAGCGGGGGGCGGGGAGACCCAGTACTTC
clone size: NA; J gene: TRBJ1-2; D gene: NA; V gene: TRBV21-1; CDR3 protein: CASSNPTKTGKSNGYTF; CDR3 DNA: TGTGCCAGCAGCAACCCTACAAAAACAGGGAAGAGTAATGGCTACACCTTC
clone size: NA; J gene: TRBJ1-5; D gene: NA; V gene: TRBV15; CDR3 protein: CATSRDLTVNQPQHF; CDR3 DNA: TGTGCCACCAGCAGAGATTTGACAGTTAATCAGCCCCAGCATTTT
clone size: NA; J gene: TRBJ2-5; D gene: TRBD2; V gene: TRBV2; CDR3 protein: CASTTSGGARETQYF; CDR3 DNA: TGTGCCAGTACGACTAGCGGGGGGGCGCGTGAGACCCAGTACTTC
clone size: NA; J gene: TRBJ2-1; D gene: NA; V gene: TRBV6-6; CDR3 protein: CASRPTENNEQFF; CDR3 DNA: TGTGCCAGCAGGCCCACTGAAAACAATGAGCAGTTCTTC
clone size: NA; J gene: TRBJ2-3; D gene: NA; V gene: TRBV9; CDR3 protein: CASSAGVGAKGTDTQYF; CDR3 DNA: TGTGCCAGCAGCGCGGGGGTAGGGGCGAAAGGCACAGATACGCAGTATTTT
clone size: once; J gene: TRBJ2-1; D gene: TRBD1; V gene: TRBV6-5; CDR3 protein: CASSRWTGVGNEQFF; CDR3 DNA: TGTGCCAGCAGCCGATGGACAGGAGTCGGGAATGAGCAGTTCTTC
clone size: NA; J gene: TRBJ2-6; D gene: NA; V gene: TRBV2; CDR3 protein: CASRDFSGSLYSGANVLTF; CDR3 DNA: TGTGCCAGCAGAGATTTCTCGGGTTCCCTGTACTCTGGGGCCAACGTCCTGACTTTC
clone size: NA; J gene: TRBJ1-1; D gene: NA; V gene: TRBV29-1; CDR3 protein: CSVVKATEAFF; CDR3 DNA: TGCAGCGTTGTTAAGGCGACTGAAGCTTTCTTT
clone size: NA; J gene: TRBJ2-1; D gene: TRBD2; V gene: TRBV5-1; CDR3 protein: CASRGLAGEEQFF; CDR3 DNA: TGCGCCAGCAGAGGACTAGCGGGAGAAGAGCAGTTCTTC
clone size: NA; J gene: TRBJ2-5; D gene: TRBD2; V gene: TRBV7-2; CDR3 protein: CASSSHILAGGRQETQYF; CDR3 DNA: TGTGCCAGCAGCTCGCATATCCTAGCGGGAGGTCGTCAAGAGACCCAGTACTTC
clone size: few; J gene: TRBJ1-5; D gene: NA; V gene: TRBV11-2; CDR3 protein: CASSRQGNQPQHF; CDR3 DNA: TGTGCCAGCAGCAGACAGGGCAATCAGCCCCAGCATTTT
clone size: once; J gene: TRBJ2-7; D gene: NA; V gene: TRBV7-9; CDR3 protein: CASYRPWGQYF; CDR3 DNA: TGTGCCAGCTACCGGCCCTGGGGGCAGTACTTC
clone size: NA; J gene: TRBJ2-2; D gene: NA; V gene: TRBV28; CDR3 protein: CASSPLRGDTGELFF; CDR3 DNA: TGTGCCAGCAGTCCACTCAGGGGGGACACCGGGGAGCTGTTTTTT
clone size: NA; J gene: TRBJ2-7; D gene: TRBD1; V gene: TRBV4-3; CDR3 protein: CASSQDLPGQSYEQYF; CDR3 DNA: TGCGCCAGCAGCCAAGACCTCCCGGGACAGTCCTACGAGCAGTACTTC
clone size: NA; J gene: TRBJ1-5; D gene: NA; V gene: TRBV19; CDR3 protein: CASGVHRDSNQPQHF; CDR3 DNA: TGTGCCAGTGGCGTGCACAGGGATAGCAATCAGCCCCAGCATTTT
clone size: NA; J gene: TRBJ2-7; D gene: TRBD2; V gene: TRBV2; CDR3 protein: CASRLPVGREDF; CDR3 DNA: TGTGCCAGCAGACTACCCGTGGGACGGGAGGACTTC
clone size: NA; J gene: TRBJ2-5; D gene: TRBD2; V gene: TRBV29-1; CDR3 protein: CSANGRIAGRETQYF; CDR3 DNA: TGCAGCGCCAACGGACGGATAGCGGGACGAGAGACCCAGTACTTC
clone size: once; J gene: TRBJ1-2; D gene: NA; V gene: TRBV6-5; CDR3 protein: CASSSRNYGYTF; CDR3 DNA: TGTGCCAGCAGCTCGAGGAACTATGGCTACACCTTC
clone size: NA; J gene: TRBJ1-2; D gene: NA; V gene: TRBV21-1; CDR3 protein: CASSDRELYGYTF; CDR3 DNA: TGTGCCAGCAGCGACAGGGAGTTATATGGCTACACCTTC
clone size: NA; J gene: TRBJ1-2; D gene: NA; V gene: TRBV19; CDR3 protein: CASNARDIYNYGYTF; CDR3 DNA: TGTGCCAGTAACGCCCGGGACATTTATAACTATGGCTACACCTTC
clone size: NA; J gene: TRBJ1-4; D gene: NA; V gene: TRBV25-1; CDR3 protein: CASSEGGRVTNEKLFF; CDR3 DNA: TGTGCCAGCAGTGAAGGGGGCCGGGTAACTAATGAAAAACTGTTTTTT
clone size: NA; J gene: TRBJ2-2; D gene: TRBD2; V gene: TRBV5-4; CDR3 protein: CASSLASGSRTGELFF; CDR3 DNA: TGTGCCAGCAGCTTGGCTAGCGGGAGCCGCACCGGGGAGCTGTTTTTT
clone size: once; J gene: TRBJ1-5; D gene: NA; V gene: TRBV5-8; CDR3 protein: CASSFVPGSNQPQHF; CDR3 DNA: TGTGCCAGCAGCTTCGTCCCGGGGAGCAATCAGCCCCAGCATTTT
clone size: NA; J gene: TRBJ1-2; D gene: TRBD1; V gene: TRBV10-3; CDR3 protein: CAISEFTGEYGYTF; CDR3 DNA: TGTGCCATCAGTGAGTTCACAGGGGAGTATGGCTACACCTTC
clone size: once; J gene: TRBJ2-5; D gene: TRBD1; V gene: TRBV5-1; CDR3 protein: CASSGTVQETQYF; CDR3 DNA: TGCGCCAGCAGCGGGACAGTTCAAGAGACCCAGTACTTC
clone size: NA; J gene: TRBJ2-3; D gene: NA; V gene: TRBV9; CDR3 protein: CASSPGDSGRSVTQYF; CDR3 DNA: TGTGCCAGCAGCCCCGGAGATAGCGGTCGAAGCGTGACGCAGTATTTT
clone size: NA; J gene: TRBJ1-2; D gene: NA; V gene: TRBV11-2; CDR3 protein: CASSLVGGGYTF; CDR3 DNA: TGTGCCAGCAGCTTAGTGGGTGGGGGCTACACCTTC
clone size: NA; J gene: TRBJ2-3; D gene: TRBD2; V gene: TRBV4-3; CDR3 protein: CASSHSGRAVDTQYF; CDR3 DNA: TGCGCCAGCAGCCATAGCGGGAGGGCCGTAGATACGCAGTATTTT
clone size: NA; J gene: TRBJ2-7; D gene: TRBD1; V gene: TRBV6-5; CDR3 protein: CASSMGQTSSYEQYF; CDR3 DNA: TGTGCCAGCAGTATGGGACAGACGAGCTCCTACGAGCAGTACTTC
clone size: NA; J gene: TRBJ2-1; D gene: NA; V gene: TRBV6-4; CDR3 protein: CASSAGTLHHGEQFF; CDR3 DNA: TGTGCCAGCAGCGCCGGGACACTCCACCACGGTGAGCAGTTCTTC
clone size: NA; J gene: TRBJ1-2; D gene: NA; V gene: TRBV11-2; CDR3 protein: CASSTRQSHYGYTF; CDR3 DNA: TGTGCCAGCAGCACACGACAGTCCCACTATGGCTACACCTTC